The 23 T cell receptor beta chains below were found in one sample sequenced in a study of blood T cell repertoires in COVID-19. Some clones are missing from TCRdb's copy, which holds only in-frame ones; the method was immunoSEQ multiplex PCR. This table holds 130,000 to 150,000 clones, roughly 83% found once. The material sequenced was PBMCs or T cells enriched from blood (not recorded which). These TCRs come from a man between 50 and 59 years old who had recovered from COVID-19.

In this sample, this clone turned up many times. The chain is built from TRBV5-1 and TRBJ2-1; 9 bases fit TRBD1. V gave up 4 bases and J gave up 6 bases; unmatched junction bases: 8. The germline V gene encodes CDR1 SGHRS and CDR2 YFSETQ. This CDR3 is 15 amino acids long. CDR3 in amino acids: CASSPGQGLSNEQFF. In DNA, the CDR3 is TGCGCCAGCAGCCCGGGACAGGGACTGAGCAATGAGCAGTTCTTC.

On this clone itself: The junction departs from germline at one end; a sequencing error may be responsible. The genes are TRBV7-2 and TRBJ1-5; TRBD1 matches 11 bases. CDR1 and CDR2 from the germline V gene are SGHTA and FQGNSA. The CDR3 runs 14 residues. CDR3 bases: TGTGCCAGCAGCTCGGGACAGGGGGATCAGCCCCAGCGTTTT. It is translated as CASSSGQGDQPQRF.

The V gene is TRBV2, the J gene TRBJ1-1; tentative D call: TRBD1 (6 bases). The CDR3 runs to 14 residues. The germline V gene encodes CDR1 SNHLY and CDR2 FYNNEI. V was clipped by 4 bases and J by 0 bases, with 9 bases between them. CDR3 loop: CASSGQVMNTEAFF. Here the CDR3 DNA reads TGTGCCAGCAGTGGACAGGTCATGAACACTGAAGCTTTCTTT.

The chain joins TRBV2 to TRBJ2-4; weak D call: TRBD2 (6 bases). Germline loops: CDR1 SNHLY, CDR2 FYNNEI. The CDR3 extends over 15 amino acids. With 8 bases removed from V and 1 base from J, the gap between germline ends came to 15 bases. As DNA, the CDR3 is TGTGCCAGCCTCGCGGGGATGGGGGCCAAAAACATTCAGTACTTC. Residues: CASLAGMGAKNIQYF.

V is TRBV7-2 and J is TRBJ2-3; TRBD1 matches 9 bases. This CDR3 is 15 amino acids long. Trimming removed 5 bases from V and 6 bases from J; junction bases left unmatched: 9. Germline V gene lookup returns CDR1 SGHTA and CDR2 FQGNSA. CDR3: CASSVPGQGRDTQYF. The DNA of the CDR3 is TGTGCCAGCAGCGTCCCGGGACAGGGTCGGGATACGCAGTATTTT.

The CDR3 region has the DNA TGTGCCAGCAGCCAAGACGCAGGGCGCTACCAAGAGACCCAGTACTTC. It encodes CASSQDAGRYQETQYF. The V call is TRBV14, the J call TRBJ2-5; tentatively, D is TRBD1 (5 bases). CDR1 and CDR2 from the germline V gene are SGHDN and FVKESK. With 0 bases removed from V and 0 bases from J, the gap between germline ends came to 11 bases. This CDR3 has 16 amino acids.

This clone occurred many times. The gene calls are TRBV5-6 and TRBJ1-6; D gene uncertain. Between the trimmed V and J ends, which lost 2 bases and 7 bases, there was a span of 13 bases. CDR1 and CDR2 (germline): SGHDT, YYEEEE. There are 15 residues in the CDR3. CDR3 sequence reads: CASSLEGTGNSPLHF. CDR3 coding DNA: TGTGCCAGCAGCTTAGAGGGAACGGGAAATTCACCCCTCCACTTT.

The chain recombines TRBV7-3 with TRBJ2-2, with TRBD1 as a possible D gene (6 bases). CDR1 SGHTA and CDR2 FQGTGA come from the germline V gene. Trimming pared 7 bases from V and 5 bases from J, leaving 11 bases between. The CDR3 length is 13 residues. The CDR3: CASTAGATGELFF. CDR3 bases: TGTGCCAGCACCGCAGGGGCGACCGGGGAGCTGTTTTTT. Complete variable domain (other parts from reference TRBV7-3 and TRBJ2-2): GAGVSQTPSNKVTEKGKYVELRCDPISGHTALYWYRQSLGQGPEFLIYFQGTGAADDSGLPNDRFFAVRPEGSVSTLKIQRTERGDSAVYLCASTAGATGELFFGEGSRLTVL.

The chain recombines TRBV7-3 with TRBJ2-7; D gene uncertain. The CDR3 spans 15 residues. Germline loops: CDR1 SGHTA, CDR2 FQGTGA. The germline V and J ends were trimmed by 1 base and 4 bases, with 14 bases remaining between them. The CDR3 loop is CASSLRPGSSYEQYF. For the CDR3, the DNA is TGTGCCAGCAGCTTAAGGCCGGGTAGTAGTTACGAGCAGTACTTC.

The V gene is TRBV15, the J gene TRBJ1-2; D unclear. Trimming pared 1 base from V and 0 bases from J, leaving 12 bases between. The germline gives CDR1 LNHNV, CDR2 YYDKDF (reference sequence). The CDR3 extends over 16 amino acids. CDR3 residues: CATSRGEGGPNYGYTF. CDR3 in DNA: TGTGCCACCAGCAGAGGAGAGGGAGGTCCTAACTATGGCTACACCTTC.

This clone came up a few times. This chain links TRBV7-2 with TRBJ2-1; 13 bases are shared with TRBD2. CDR3 length: 15 residues. Germline V gives CDR1 SGHTA, CDR2 FQGNSA. The junction had 2 bases not matched to a gene; V was cut back by 6 bases and J by 3 bases. The CDR3 DNA reads TGTGCCAGCAGGGGACTAGCGGGGTACTACAATGAGCAGTTCTTC. It yields the protein CASRGLAGYYNEQFF. Complete variable domain (other parts from reference TRBV7-2 and TRBJ2-1): GAGVSQSPSNKVTEKGKDVELRCDPISGHTALYWYRQSLGQGLEFLIYFQGNSAPDKSGLPSDRFSAERTGGSVSTLTIQRTQQEDSAVYLCASRGLAGYYNEQFFGPGTRLTVL.

This clone was seen a handful of times. The chain carries TRBV20-1 and TRBJ2-5; D ambiguous. The CDR3 runs to 11 residues. Looked up from germline, CDR1 is DFQATT and CDR2 is SNEGSKA (reference sequence). V lost 5 bases to trimming and J lost 2 bases, with 6 bases between them. CDR3 sequence reads: CSAENQETQYF. The CDR3 bases are TGCAGTGCTGAGAATCAAGAGACCCAGTACTTC.

CDR3: CASSVYLSPSGANVLTF. The DNA for the CDR3 is TGTGCCAGCAGCGTATATCTTTCCCCCTCTGGGGCCAACGTCCTGACTTTC. The chain combines TRBV9 with TRBJ2-6; D is ambiguous. Germline assignment: CDR1 SGDLS and CDR2 YYNGEE. The CDR3 has 17 amino acids. V dropped 1 base and J dropped 0 bases, with 11 bases sitting between them. The full variable domain, completed using reference TRBV9 and TRBJ2-6, is DSGVTQTPKHLITATGQRVTLRCSPRSGDLSVYWYQQSLDQGLQFLIQYYNGEERAKGNILERFSAQQFPDLHSELNLSSLELGDSALYFCASSVYLSPSGANVLTFGAGSRLTVL.

The CDR3 region is CASNAGLGRQFF. The CDR3 DNA follows: TGTGCCAGCAACGCAGGGTTAGGTAGGCAGTTCTTC. The rearrangement uses TRBV6-5 and TRBJ2-1, with D possibly matching TRBD1 (5 bases). The germline CDR1 and CDR2 sequences are MNHEY and SVGAGI. This CDR3 is 12 amino acids long. V lost 7 bases to trimming and J lost 12 bases, with 16 bases between them.

The rearrangement links TRBV5-1 to TRBJ2-1; 8 nucleotides align to TRBD2. J was trimmed by 0 bases and V by 4 bases; bases with no gene match: 9. This CDR3 has 17 amino acids. Germline-derived CDR1 and CDR2 are SGHRS and YFSETQ. Here the CDR3 reads CASSPAGGASSYNEQFF. CDR3 coding DNA: TGCGCCAGCAGCCCCGCGGGGGGTGCTTCCTCCTACAATGAGCAGTTCTTC.

The rearrangement uses TRBV27 and TRBJ1-1, with D perhaps TRBD1 (6 bases). With 6 bases removed from V and 10 bases from J, the gap between germline ends came to 21 bases. This CDR3 has 14 amino acids. The V gene's germline CDR1 is MNHEY and CDR2 SMNVEV (reference sequence). The CDR3 bases are TGTGCCAGCAGAAGAACCGGGACAACCGACCGAGCTTTCTTT. This encodes CASRRTGTTDRAFF.

V and J are TRBV28 and TRBJ1-5; the D is unclear. CDR3 length: 14 residues. Looked up from germline, CDR1 is MDHEN and CDR2 is SYDVKM. Between the trimmed V and J ends, which lost 7 bases and 4 bases, there was a span of 14 bases. CDR3 sequence: CASKSPGGNQPQHF. The CDR3 DNA sequence: TGTGCCAGCAAATCACCAGGAGGGAATCAGCCCCAGCATTTT.

J is TRBJ1-5 and V is TRBV7-2, with 10 bases that match TRBD1. Per the germline V gene, CDR1 is SGHTA and CDR2 is FQGNSA. V lost 3 bases, J lost 4 bases, and 6 bases stayed unmatched. This CDR3 has 16 residues. This CDR3 reads CASSFMTGGANQPQHF. Written as DNA, the CDR3 is TGTGCCAGCAGCTTTATGACAGGGGGCGCAAATCAGCCCCAGCATTTT.

V is TRBV6-5 and J is TRBJ1-5; 8 positions match TRBD1. Unmatched junction bases numbered 1, after V lost 6 bases and J lost 3 bases. CDR1 MNHEY and CDR2 SVGAGI come from the germline V gene. This CDR3 region has 13 residues. CDR3 loop: CASRGQVNQPQHF. For the CDR3, the DNA is TGTGCCAGCAGGGGACAGGTCAATCAGCCCCAGCATTTT.

The chain has TRBV2 and TRBJ1-4; D gene unclear. Germline V gene sequence: CDR1 SNHLY, CDR2 FYNNEI. Trimming pared 5 bases from V and 8 bases from J, leaving 12 bases between. The CDR3 sequence is 13 residues long. The CDR3 protein is CASSSGSREKLFF. CDR3 nucleotide sequence: TGTGCCAGCAGTTCGGGGTCAAGGGAAAAACTGTTTTTT.

The rearrangement links TRBV25-1 to TRBJ2-3, with D maybe TRBD1 (5 bases). V lost 9 bases, J lost 0 bases, and 13 bases lay in between. The CDR3 totals 14 residues. Germline loops: CDR1 MGHDK, CDR2 SYGVNS. Written as DNA, the CDR3 is TGTGCCAGTGACAGCCTGACTAGCACAGATACGCAGTATTTT. Protein: CASDSLTSTDTQYF.

V usage is TRBV27 and J usage is TRBJ2-5; possible D gene TRBD2, 5 bases. CDR1 is MNHEY, CDR2 SMNVEV, per germline (reference sequence). The V end lost 5 bases, the J end lost 1 base, and 11 bases lay between the germline ends. The CDR3 runs 14 residues. Written as DNA, the CDR3 is TGTGCCAGCAGTGGAAACCGGGGCCAAGAGACCCAGTACTTC. Amino acid sequence: CASSGNRGQETQYF.

The rearrangement joins TRBV6-1 to TRBJ2-7, with 8 bases identical to TRBD2. V trimming: 1 base; J trimming: 2 bases; junction bases outside the gene matches: 10. Germline CDR1 MNHNS, CDR2 SASEGT. The CDR3 length is 17 residues. The CDR3: CASSEESSGDLTYEQYF. CDR3 nucleotide sequence: TGTGCCAGCAGTGAAGAGAGTAGCGGGGACCTCACCTACGAGCAGTACTTC.